A single sample gave rise to the 8 T cell receptor beta chains below, sequenced in a study of blood T cell repertoires in COVID-19. Sequencing was performed with immunoSEQ multiplex PCR; in TCRdb, only in-frame clones are kept and a portion is missing. This sample has about 150,000 clones, with 65% to 90% found just once. The material sequenced was peripheral blood. These receptors all stem from a woman in her fifties or sixties with acute or convalescent COVID-19.

The CDR3: CASSQTGSYNSPLHF. Written as DNA, the CDR3 is TGTGCCAGCAGCCAAACCGGGAGCTATAATTCACCCCTCCACTTT. V usage is TRBV3-1 (or the pseudogene TRBV3-2) and J usage is TRBJ1-6, with no clear D. V was cut by 2 bases and J by 3 bases, with 8 bases left in between. Germline-derived CDR1 and CDR2 are LGHDT and YNNKEL (reference sequence). The CDR3 runs to 15 residues.

This clone was detected only a few times. The genes are TRBV9 and TRBJ1-1, with D uncertain. The CDR3 consists of 13 residues. Trimming pared 4 bases from V and 0 bases from J, leaving 7 bases between. Germline-derived CDR1 and CDR2 are SGDLS and YYNGEE. The DNA for the CDR3 is TGTGCCAGCAGCCCCCATGTGAACACTGAAGCTTTCTTT. Residues: CASSPHVNTEAFF.

The chain employs TRBV28 and TRBJ1-4; D unresolved. CDR3 size: 14 residues. Germline CDR1 and CDR2: MDHEN and SYDVKM. Trimming left V 1 base short and J 4 bases short, with 7 bases between. CDR3 nucleotide sequence: TGTGCCAGCAGTTTATTAGATTATAATGAAAAACTGTTTTTT. This encodes CASSLLDYNEKLFF.

V usage is TRBV28 and J usage is TRBJ1-4, with D maybe TRBD1 (6 bases). V gave up 6 bases and J gave up 4 bases, with 12 bases separating them. The CDR3 covers 14 residues. Looked up from germline, CDR1 is MDHEN and CDR2 is SYDVKM. CDR3 sequence: CASSLDRSNEKLFF. In DNA, the CDR3 is TGTGCCAGCAGCCTAGACAGGAGTAATGAAAAACTGTTTTTT. Combining the CDR3 with reference TRBV28 and TRBJ1-4 gives the whole variable domain DVKVTQSSRYLVKRTGEKVFLECVQDMDHENMFWYRQDPGLGLRLIYFSYDVKMKEKGDIPEGYSVSREKKERFSLILESASTNQTSMYLCASSLDRSNEKLFFGSGTQLSVL.

The chain carries TRBV5-5 and TRBJ1-2, with D maybe TRBD1 (5 bases). The germline CDR1 and CDR2 sequences are SGHKS and YYEKEE (reference sequence). V was trimmed by 5 bases and J by 8 bases, leaving 13 bases between them. There are 12 residues in the CDR3. The CDR3 DNA sequence: TGTGCCAGCAGTCGGGACTGGGGCGGCTACACCTTC. Its protein is CASSRDWGGYTF.

V usage is TRBV7-3 and J usage is TRBJ2-3; D is perhaps TRBD1 (6 bases). In germline, CDR1 is SGHTA, CDR2 FQGTGA. Trimming pared 5 bases from V and 0 bases from J, leaving 9 bases between. The CDR3 loop spans 14 amino acids. CDR3 loop: CASSVDSSTDTQYF. The CDR3 DNA is TGTGCCAGCAGCGTGGACAGCAGCACAGATACGCAGTATTTT. Variable domain in full (rest from reference TRBV7-3 and TRBJ2-3): GAGVSQTPSNKVTEKGKYVELRCDPISGHTALYWYRQSLGQGPEFLIYFQGTGAADDSGLPNDRFFAVRPEGSVSTLKIQRTERGDSAVYLCASSVDSSTDTQYFGPGTRLTVL.

V is TRBV11-3 and J is TRBJ2-2; the D gene is possibly TRBD1 (6 bases). The CDR3 is made up of 15 amino acids. V lost 5 bases and J 4 bases, leaving 14 bases between the germline ends. Germline loops: CDR1 SGHNT, CDR2 YENEEA. The CDR3 here is CASSRSNRATGELFF. The CDR3 nucleotides are TGTGCCAGCAGCCGCTCTAACAGGGCCACCGGGGAGCTGTTTTTT. The full variable domain, its missing parts supplied by reference TRBV11-3 and TRBJ2-2, is EAGVVQSPRYKIIEKKQPVAFWCNPISGHNTLYWYLQNLGQGPELLIRYENEEAVDDSQLPKDRFSAERLKGVDSTLKIQPAELGDSAVYLCASSRSNRATGELFFGEGSRLTVL.

This clone turned up a few times. V and J are TRBV5-1 and TRBJ1-1; D is perhaps TRBD1 (6 bases). V dropped 3 bases and J dropped 1 base, with 10 bases sitting between them. The V gene's germline CDR1 is SGHRS and CDR2 YFSETQ. The CDR3 has 14 residues. CDR3 nucleotides: TGCGCCAGCAGCTCACAGGGTCCGAACACTGAAGCTTTCTTT. Protein product: CASSSQGPNTEAFF.